This T cell receptor (beta chain) was documented in a study of a mutant IDH1 vaccine in newly diagnosed glioma (dated by TCRdb to about 2021). Concerning the study at large: Vaccination was initiated 4-6 weeks after radiotherapy alone, or concurrently with temozolomide cycles in the chemotherapy-containing groups. Of the 25 to 35 patients who were treated, around 60% were male and approximately 40% were female, and the mean age was approximately 40 years. Prior to enrollment, standard therapy consisting of radiotherapy alone, temozolomide alone, or radiochemotherapy with temozolomide had been administered to patients, with the combination being received by most patients. The week-35 safety follow-up took place at visit V12, and the week-47 end of study took place at visit V13. Peripheral blood was collected at six visits: V03 (baseline), V05, V07, V10, V12 and V13. Longitudinal TCRB deep sequencing was performed for approximately 24 treated patients wherever samples were available for exploratory analyses.

As for this clone: What antigen it recognizes has not been identified. Base qualities were left out, and no much larger clone turns up one base away.

Paper-wide results and their limitations: The authors stated that sample limitations prevented analyses of patient blood samples from being reproduced. Availability determined which PBMC samples were chosen for TCRB deep sequencing. Pseudoprogression appeared unrelated to alterations in the top peripheral T cell clonotypes detected by TCRB sequencing. Immune responses induced by the vaccine were seen in around 93% of patients across multiple MHC alleles.

Preparation of the library involved the immunoSEQ multiplex PCR assay. Following the manufacturer's protocol, the hsTCRB Kit was used to amplify rearranged TCR beta chain sequences. An Illumina MiSeq was used to sequence the TCRB libraries. In the original analysis: Demultiplexing, trimming and gene mapping were performed with the kit vendor's proprietary platform. TCRdb provides this immuneACCESS table in a form limited to in-frame rearrangements. Some clones are lacking; in checked studies, under half of them reflect an unresolved V gene, and why the rest are absent is not known. That table gives V, J and clone size, and the DNA gave D and trimming. This sample lists some 70,000 clones; around 82% were detected once. Approximately 12% of the sample is in the top ten clones. The time point label, as the study defines it: week 35, safety follow-up. Each vaccine dose was 300 ug of a 20-mer mutant IDH1 peptide in Montanide, given subcutaneously with topical imiquimod. Eight vaccinations were administered to patients in weeks 1, 3, 5, 7, 11, 15, 19 and 23, corresponding to visits V03 through V10. Newly diagnosed WHO grade 3 or 4 IDH1-mutant astrocytomas showing loss of nuclear ATRX were present in the donors. The samples were drawn from NOA16, a multicentre, single-arm, open-label phase I trial in Germany that tested a mutant IDH1 peptide vaccine in humans for the first time. Genomic DNA for TCRB sequencing was extracted from EDTA blood using the DNeasy Blood and Tissue Kit.

There are 15 amino acids in the CDR3, from cysteine to phenylalanine inclusive. Here the CDR3 DNA is all that survives: 45 bases in frame from base 1. As encoded in the germline V gene, CDR1 is MGHRA while CDR2 is YSYEKL. The specimen comprised PBMCs, sampled from a glioma patient whose treatment included an IDH1 peptide vaccine. The chain employs TRBV4-1 and TRBJ2-5, and TRBD2 may be the D gene, going by 5 matching bases. The closer fit of TRBJ2-7 to the DNA end suggests the J call may be wrong. The clonotype was recovered from a man younger than 35 with glioma. The nucleotide sequence reads as follows: TGCGCCAGCAGCCAAGAAGACTATATCTCCTACGAGCAGTACTTC. The resulting protein is CASSQEDYISYEQYF.